This is a list of T cell receptor beta chains from one sample in a study of T cell responses to AZD1222 COVID-19 vaccine. Sequenced by immunoSEQ multiplex PCR; TCRdb stores in-frame clones only, minus some. The table has around 71,000 clones, 75% to 85% seen once; the top ten hold over 12%. This material consisted of peripheral blood, taken 28 days after the second AZD1222 dose. The source is an adult who received the AZD1222 COVID-19 vaccine. CDR3s include the opening cysteine and the closing phenylalanine or tryptophan. Fields, in order: clone size, D gene, V gene, J gene, CDR3 protein, CDR3 DNA. The D gene is left open where the match is weak. Size tells how often a clone was seen (once, few, many) or the class of an expanded clone, and some rows leave it out.

clone_size: .
d_call: .
v_call: TRBV25-1
j_call: TRBJ1-1
cdr3_aa: CASSEQGINTEAFF
cdr3_nt: TGTGCCAGCAGCGAACAGGGTATTAACACTGAAGCTTTCTTT

clone_size: .
d_call: .
v_call: TRBV5-8
j_call: TRBJ1-3
cdr3_aa: CASSVVTGLSGNTIYF
cdr3_nt: TGTGCCAGCAGTGTTGTCACCGGGCTATCTGGAAACACCATATATTTT

clone_size: .
d_call: .
v_call: TRBV18
j_call: TRBJ1-2
cdr3_aa: CASSHGLENSHYGYTF
cdr3_nt: TGTGCCAGCTCACACGGCCTAGAAAATTCGCACTATGGCTACACCTTC

clone_size: .
d_call: TRBD1
v_call: TRBV5-6
j_call: TRBJ2-7
cdr3_aa: CASSLHRGYEQYF
cdr3_nt: TGTGCCAGCAGCTTACACAGGGGCTACGAGCAGTACTTC

clone_size: .
d_call: .
v_call: TRBV19
j_call: TRBJ1-1
cdr3_aa: CASSDTENTEAFF
cdr3_nt: TGTGCCAGTAGTGATACAGAGAACACTGAAGCTTTCTTT

clone_size: .
d_call: .
v_call: TRBV18
j_call: TRBJ2-2
cdr3_aa: CASSYSGELFF
cdr3_nt: TGTGCCAGCTCTTACTCCGGGGAGCTGTTTTTT

clone_size: .
d_call: .
v_call: TRBV18
j_call: TRBJ2-6
cdr3_aa: CASSRDSGANVLTF
cdr3_nt: TGTGCCAGCTCAAGGGACTCTGGGGCCAACGTCCTGACTTTC

clone_size: .
d_call: .
v_call: TRBV2
j_call: TRBJ1-4
cdr3_aa: CASSEGGTRNEKLFF
cdr3_nt: TGTGCCAGCAGTGAGGGCGGGACACGCAATGAAAAACTGTTTTTT

clone_size: few
d_call: .
v_call: TRBV19
j_call: TRBJ2-5
cdr3_aa: CASSTLWPYQETQYF
cdr3_nt: TGTGCCAGTAGTACCTTGTGGCCGTACCAAGAGACCCAGTACTTC

clone_size: .
d_call: .
v_call: TRBV12-5
j_call: TRBJ2-5
cdr3_aa: CASGAGAAETQYF
cdr3_nt: TGTGCTAGTGGGGCGGGGGCCGCGGAGACCCAGTACTTC

clone_size: .
d_call: .
v_call: TRBV21-1
j_call: TRBJ2-7
cdr3_aa: CASSGQGQNSYEQYF
cdr3_nt: TGTGCCAGCAGCGGACAGGGACAAAACTCCTACGAGCAGTACTTC

clone_size: .
d_call: .
v_call: TRBV5-1
j_call: TRBJ1-5
cdr3_aa: CASSLVTTRSGNQPQHF
cdr3_nt: TGCGCCAGCAGCTTGGTTACCACTCGATCCGGCAATCAGCCCCAGCATTTT

clone_size: few
d_call: TRBD1
v_call: TRBV5-5
j_call: TRBJ1-6
cdr3_aa: CASSSERTGFSPLHF
cdr3_nt: TGTGCCAGCAGCTCCGAGAGGACAGGGTTCTCACCCCTCCACTTT

clone_size: .
d_call: .
v_call: TRBV27
j_call: TRBJ1-2
cdr3_aa: CASRRTNYGYTF
cdr3_nt: TGTGCCAGCCGAAGAACTAACTATGGCTACACCTTC

clone_size: .
d_call: TRBD1
v_call: TRBV7-9
j_call: TRBJ1-4
cdr3_aa: CASSLAGGSSNEKLFF
cdr3_nt: TGTGCCAGCAGCTTAGCAGGGGGCTCATCTAATGAAAAACTGTTTTTT

clone_size: .
d_call: TRBD1
v_call: TRBV5-1
j_call: TRBJ1-2
cdr3_aa: CASSLAGTDYGYTF
cdr3_nt: TGCGCCAGCAGCTTGGCCGGGACAGATTATGGCTACACCTTC

clone_size: .
d_call: .
v_call: TRBV4-1
j_call: TRBJ1-2
cdr3_aa: CASSPPATNYGYTF
cdr3_nt: TGCGCCAGCAGCCCGCCTGCTACTAACTATGGCTACACCTTC

clone_size: .
d_call: .
v_call: TRBV19
j_call: TRBJ1-1
cdr3_aa: CASSRQGIGYTEAFF
cdr3_nt: TGTGCCAGTAGTCGGCAGGGGATTGGGTACACTGAAGCTTTCTTT

clone_size: .
d_call: .
v_call: TRBV3-1/TRBV3-2
j_call: TRBJ1-4
cdr3_aa: CASSQVYPGMIRLATNEKLFF
cdr3_nt: TGTGCCAGCAGCCAAGTTTATCCCGGCATGATCCGTCTGGCAACTAATGAAAAACTGTTTTTT

clone_size: .
d_call: .
v_call: TRBV7-9
j_call: TRBJ1-1
cdr3_aa: CASSLGGAFF
cdr3_nt: TGTGCCAGCAGCTTGGGGGGAGCTTTCTTT

clone_size: .
d_call: TRBD1
v_call: TRBV15
j_call: TRBJ2-5
cdr3_aa: CATSRGPGQGGETQYF
cdr3_nt: TGTGCCACCAGCAGAGGCCCGGGACAGGGCGGGGAGACCCAGTACTTC

clone_size: .
d_call: TRBD2
v_call: TRBV24-1
j_call: TRBJ2-3
cdr3_aa: CATSVGGTSLADTQYF
cdr3_nt: TGTGCCACCAGTGTGGGTGGGACTAGCCTAGCAGATACGCAGTATTTT

clone_size: .
d_call: TRBD2
v_call: TRBV7-9
j_call: TRBJ2-1
cdr3_aa: CASGLAGGSEQFF
cdr3_nt: TGTGCCAGCGGACTAGCGGGGGGGAGTGAGCAGTTCTTC

clone_size: .
d_call: .
v_call: TRBV14
j_call: TRBJ2-4
cdr3_aa: CASSQDLAGEENIQYF
cdr3_nt: TGTGCCAGCAGCCAAGATTTGGCAGGGGAAGAAAACATTCAGTACTTC

clone_size: .
d_call: TRBD1
v_call: TRBV28
j_call: TRBJ1-3
cdr3_aa: CASRSGQLLGNTIYF
cdr3_nt: TGTGCCAGCAGATCGGGACAGCTTCTTGGAAACACCATATATTTT

clone_size: .
d_call: .
v_call: TRBV5-1
j_call: TRBJ2-5
cdr3_aa: CASSLGIRQETQYF
cdr3_nt: TGCGCCAGCAGCTTAGGGATACGCCAAGAGACCCAGTACTTC

clone_size: .
d_call: .
v_call: TRBV19
j_call: TRBJ1-5
cdr3_aa: CASSPTAYSNQPQHF
cdr3_nt: TGTGCCAGTAGTCCGACAGCTTATAGCAATCAGCCCCAGCATTTT

clone_size: .
d_call: .
v_call: TRBV19
j_call: TRBJ1-2
cdr3_aa: CASSIRGFGGYTF
cdr3_nt: TGTGCCAGTAGTATTAGGGGGTTCGGTGGCTACACCTTC

clone_size: .
d_call: .
v_call: TRBV7-9
j_call: TRBJ2-1
cdr3_aa: CASSLAGLSSYNEQFF
cdr3_nt: TGTGCCAGCAGCTTGGCAGGCCTCAGCTCCTACAATGAGCAGTTCTTC

clone_size: .
d_call: .
v_call: TRBV25-1
j_call: TRBJ1-2
cdr3_aa: CASSPDSPVRGYTF
cdr3_nt: TGTGCCAGCAGTCCGGACTCCCCTGTGCGTGGCTACACCTTC

clone_size: .
d_call: TRBD2
v_call: TRBV5-4
j_call: TRBJ2-2
cdr3_aa: CASSLSGGAAGELFF
cdr3_nt: TGTGCCAGCAGCTTAAGCGGGGGGGCCGCCGGGGAGCTGTTTTTT

clone_size: few
d_call: .
v_call: TRBV5-5
j_call: TRBJ2-1
cdr3_aa: CASSLPEDNEQFF
cdr3_nt: TGTGCCAGCAGCTTGCCCGAGGACAATGAGCAGTTCTTC

clone_size: .
d_call: .
v_call: TRBV10-2
j_call: TRBJ1-5
cdr3_aa: CASSVGFRQPQHF
cdr3_nt: TGCGCCAGCAGTGTGGGGTTCCGTCAGCCCCAGCATTTT

clone_size: .
d_call: .
v_call: TRBV19
j_call: TRBJ1-1
cdr3_aa: CASIRGVTEAFF
cdr3_nt: TGTGCCAGTATCCGGGGTGTCACTGAAGCTTTCTTT

clone_size: few
d_call: TRBD2
v_call: TRBV9
j_call: TRBJ2-1
cdr3_aa: CASSVGLAVINEQFF
cdr3_nt: TGTGCCAGCAGCGTAGGACTAGCGGTAATCAATGAGCAGTTCTTC

clone_size: once
d_call: .
v_call: TRBV3-1/TRBV3-2
j_call: TRBJ1-6
cdr3_aa: CASSPRPTQDSPLHF
cdr3_nt: TGTGCCAGCAGCCCCAGACCTACCCAGGACTCACCCCTCCACTTT

clone_size: .
d_call: .
v_call: TRBV30
j_call: TRBJ2-1
cdr3_aa: CAWSVRWLYSYNEQFF
cdr3_nt: TGTGCCTGGAGTGTACGGTGGTTGTACTCCTACAATGAGCAGTTCTTC

clone_size: .
d_call: TRBD1
v_call: TRBV7-2
j_call: TRBJ2-2
cdr3_aa: CASSRQGARTGELFF
cdr3_nt: TGTGCCAGCAGCCGTCAGGGGGCGCGGACCGGGGAGCTGTTTTTT

clone_size: once
d_call: .
v_call: TRBV10-3
j_call: TRBJ1-2
cdr3_aa: CAISESWDNYGYTF
cdr3_nt: TGTGCCATCAGTGAGTCGTGGGATAACTATGGCTACACCTTC

clone_size: .
d_call: .
v_call: TRBV20-1
j_call: TRBJ1-6
cdr3_aa: CSASGGESDNSPLHF
cdr3_nt: TGCAGTGCTAGTGGGGGGGAGTCTGATAATTCACCCCTCCACTTT

clone_size: .
d_call: .
v_call: TRBV6-5
j_call: TRBJ1-5
cdr3_aa: CASMPVSASNQPQHF
cdr3_nt: TGTGCCAGCATGCCCGTTAGTGCGAGCAATCAGCCCCAGCATTTT

clone_size: .
d_call: .
v_call: TRBV12-2
j_call: TRBJ1-5
cdr3_aa: CASRYPRFNQPQHF
cdr3_nt: TGTGCAAGTCGCTACCCACGATTTAATCAGCCCCAGCATTTT

clone_size: .
d_call: .
v_call: TRBV30
j_call: TRBJ1-6
cdr3_aa: CASPGLQNSPLHF
cdr3_nt: TGTGCCAGCCCGGGGCTCCAGAATTCACCCCTCCACTTT

clone_size: .
d_call: TRBD2
v_call: TRBV7-9
j_call: TRBJ2-1
cdr3_aa: CASSNSGGAFNEQFF
cdr3_nt: TGTGCCAGCAGCAATAGCGGGGGGGCGTTCAATGAGCAGTTCTTC

clone_size: .
d_call: TRBD1
v_call: TRBV11-2
j_call: TRBJ2-3
cdr3_aa: CASSLDRGTDTQYF
cdr3_nt: TGTGCCAGCAGCTTGGACAGGGGCACAGATACGCAGTATTTT

clone_size: once
d_call: TRBD1
v_call: TRBV14
j_call: TRBJ1-6
cdr3_aa: CASSQTGGRSPLHF
cdr3_nt: TGTGCCAGCAGCCAGACAGGGGGGCGTTCACCCCTCCACTTT

clone_size: .
d_call: TRBD1
v_call: TRBV5-4
j_call: TRBJ1-2
cdr3_aa: CASSRGQGIPSPYGYTF
cdr3_nt: TGTGCCAGCAGCCGGGGACAGGGGATCCCCTCCCCCTATGGCTACACCTTC

clone_size: .
d_call: .
v_call: TRBV7-9
j_call: TRBJ1-4
cdr3_aa: CASSLEGEKLFF
cdr3_nt: TGTGCCAGCAGCTTAGAGGGGGAAAAACTGTTTTTT

clone_size: .
d_call: .
v_call: TRBV6-5
j_call: TRBJ2-7
cdr3_aa: CASREASTGVGQYF
cdr3_nt: TGTGCCAGCAGGGAGGCTTCGACGGGCGTAGGGCAGTACTTC

clone_size: .
d_call: .
v_call: TRBV24-1
j_call: TRBJ2-2
cdr3_aa: CATSDIQDSTGELFF
cdr3_nt: TGTGCCACCAGTGACATACAGGATTCAACCGGGGAGCTGTTTTTT

clone_size: once
d_call: .
v_call: TRBV5-6
j_call: TRBJ2-7
cdr3_aa: CASSPIGQPYEQYF
cdr3_nt: TGTGCCAGCAGCCCGATCGGGCAGCCCTACGAGCAGTACTTC

clone_size: once
d_call: .
v_call: TRBV5-1
j_call: TRBJ1-5
cdr3_aa: CASSLDGARQPQHF
cdr3_nt: TGCGCCAGCAGCTTGGACGGGGCTCGGCAGCCCCAGCATTTT